The entry below gives a single T cell receptor beta chain sequence along with its context. Its antigen is unknown. There are no base qualities to consult, and no much larger clone falls within one base. Whole blood was collected in K2EDTA tubes by collaborating institutions according to the institutions' own protocols. For TCRbeta analysis, collaborators shipped samples as frozen whole blood, isolated PBMCs, or DNA extracted from either of those sample types. Including the terminal cysteine and phenylalanine, the CDR3 comprises 13 residues. CDR3 DNA only is kept here, 39 bases in frame from base 1. Between the V and J ends, shortened by 4 bases and 6 bases respectively, the junction contains 12 bases. CDR1 and CDR2, per the germline V gene, are SGHRS and YFSETQ. This entry is derived from a study of blood T cell repertoires in COVID-19 (dated by TCRdb to 2020 to 2022). In terms of the full investigation: The collaborator samples originated in the United States, Italy and Spain and spanned the acute and convalescent phases of COVID-19. The material from the prospective study consisted of cDNA or gDNA derived from T cells, B-cell-depleted T cells, or PBMCs. Deeply sampled blood TCRbeta repertoires from subjects exposed to, actively infected with, or recovered from COVID-19 were included in the dataset. The repertoires were made available in a free public database intended to serve as a resource for research on the immune response to SARS-CoV-2. The samples were drawn from the first 160 participants of the ongoing ImmuneRACE study and from under 1,500 subjects provided by 6 global collaborators. Nearly every sample came with metadata listing a de-identified subject ID, COVID-19 status, age in years and sex. HLA class I and class II types, where available, came from metadata supplied by the sample provider rather than from assay-based typing.

TCRbeta CDR3 regions were amplified from genomic DNA by means of the immunoSEQ Assay, a bias-controlled multiplex PCR. As for the authors' bioinformatics: The number of nucleated cells in each sample was estimated from the amplification of reference gene primers within the assay. Sequence reads were collapsed and filtered to measure the absolute abundance of every unique TCRbeta CDR3 rearrangement. For each sample, productive Simpson clonality was calculated as the square root of Simpson's diversity index across productive rearrangements. Drawn from immuneACCESS, this table holds only the in-frame rearrangements with V and J called that TCRdb kept. Clones are partly lost; checked studies trace under half to an unresolved V gene and leave the rest unexplained. V and J calls and clone size are as listed in that table; D and trimming were resolved from the DNA. Within this sample are about 300,000 clones, with around 84% of them counted one time only. The biggest ten clones account for 1% to 1.5% of the sample.

Results the study describes overall, beyond this receptor: The quantity of clinical and demographic metadata differed by source and by participant and was supplied without curation.

The clonotype comes from a man between 65 and 80 years old with acute or convalescent COVID-19. The chain is assembled from TRBV5-1 and TRBJ2-3, with the D gene uncertain. The sample taken for sequencing was peripheral blood. The CDR3 is CASSLRQSDTQYF. The nucleotide sequence reads as follows: TGCGCCAGCAGCCTTAGACAATCCGATACGCAGTATTTT.